The text below deals with one T cell receptor (beta chain). Antigen: not known. Germline CDR1 SNHLY, CDR2 FYNNEI. Trimming took off 4 bases at V and 10 bases at J, with 23 bases between the two ends. This CDR3 spans 15 amino acids. Alongside a J-beta primer mix, a sample-barcoded 5' primer served in a second PCR lasting about 7 to 11 cycles. Every molecule of cDNA carried a tag from a template-switch adaptor with 12 random nucleotides. Each sample provided no less than 2.5 million CDR3-containing paired-end reads. TCRdb ran MiXCR on the 5' RACE reads and lists one entry per CDR3 protein. The profile shows about 680,000 distinct CDR3 sequences, 45% to 50% of them singletons. This entry is derived from a study of blood T cells in healthy people across ages. Study-level findings and limits: Older age went with lower TCR beta diversity per million T cells, in a roughly linear way. Higher diversity and more naive CD4+ cells were features of long-lived donors, compared to aged donors.

The sequenced sample consisted of blood. The chain has TRBV2 and TRBJ2-7; D perhaps matches TRBD1 (5 bases). This receptor was identified in a woman aged 55-70 years in good health. The CDR3 here is CASSGPPARQGIQYF. CDR3 bases: TGTGCCAGCAGTGGGCCACCGGCGAGGCAGGGAATACAGTACTTC.